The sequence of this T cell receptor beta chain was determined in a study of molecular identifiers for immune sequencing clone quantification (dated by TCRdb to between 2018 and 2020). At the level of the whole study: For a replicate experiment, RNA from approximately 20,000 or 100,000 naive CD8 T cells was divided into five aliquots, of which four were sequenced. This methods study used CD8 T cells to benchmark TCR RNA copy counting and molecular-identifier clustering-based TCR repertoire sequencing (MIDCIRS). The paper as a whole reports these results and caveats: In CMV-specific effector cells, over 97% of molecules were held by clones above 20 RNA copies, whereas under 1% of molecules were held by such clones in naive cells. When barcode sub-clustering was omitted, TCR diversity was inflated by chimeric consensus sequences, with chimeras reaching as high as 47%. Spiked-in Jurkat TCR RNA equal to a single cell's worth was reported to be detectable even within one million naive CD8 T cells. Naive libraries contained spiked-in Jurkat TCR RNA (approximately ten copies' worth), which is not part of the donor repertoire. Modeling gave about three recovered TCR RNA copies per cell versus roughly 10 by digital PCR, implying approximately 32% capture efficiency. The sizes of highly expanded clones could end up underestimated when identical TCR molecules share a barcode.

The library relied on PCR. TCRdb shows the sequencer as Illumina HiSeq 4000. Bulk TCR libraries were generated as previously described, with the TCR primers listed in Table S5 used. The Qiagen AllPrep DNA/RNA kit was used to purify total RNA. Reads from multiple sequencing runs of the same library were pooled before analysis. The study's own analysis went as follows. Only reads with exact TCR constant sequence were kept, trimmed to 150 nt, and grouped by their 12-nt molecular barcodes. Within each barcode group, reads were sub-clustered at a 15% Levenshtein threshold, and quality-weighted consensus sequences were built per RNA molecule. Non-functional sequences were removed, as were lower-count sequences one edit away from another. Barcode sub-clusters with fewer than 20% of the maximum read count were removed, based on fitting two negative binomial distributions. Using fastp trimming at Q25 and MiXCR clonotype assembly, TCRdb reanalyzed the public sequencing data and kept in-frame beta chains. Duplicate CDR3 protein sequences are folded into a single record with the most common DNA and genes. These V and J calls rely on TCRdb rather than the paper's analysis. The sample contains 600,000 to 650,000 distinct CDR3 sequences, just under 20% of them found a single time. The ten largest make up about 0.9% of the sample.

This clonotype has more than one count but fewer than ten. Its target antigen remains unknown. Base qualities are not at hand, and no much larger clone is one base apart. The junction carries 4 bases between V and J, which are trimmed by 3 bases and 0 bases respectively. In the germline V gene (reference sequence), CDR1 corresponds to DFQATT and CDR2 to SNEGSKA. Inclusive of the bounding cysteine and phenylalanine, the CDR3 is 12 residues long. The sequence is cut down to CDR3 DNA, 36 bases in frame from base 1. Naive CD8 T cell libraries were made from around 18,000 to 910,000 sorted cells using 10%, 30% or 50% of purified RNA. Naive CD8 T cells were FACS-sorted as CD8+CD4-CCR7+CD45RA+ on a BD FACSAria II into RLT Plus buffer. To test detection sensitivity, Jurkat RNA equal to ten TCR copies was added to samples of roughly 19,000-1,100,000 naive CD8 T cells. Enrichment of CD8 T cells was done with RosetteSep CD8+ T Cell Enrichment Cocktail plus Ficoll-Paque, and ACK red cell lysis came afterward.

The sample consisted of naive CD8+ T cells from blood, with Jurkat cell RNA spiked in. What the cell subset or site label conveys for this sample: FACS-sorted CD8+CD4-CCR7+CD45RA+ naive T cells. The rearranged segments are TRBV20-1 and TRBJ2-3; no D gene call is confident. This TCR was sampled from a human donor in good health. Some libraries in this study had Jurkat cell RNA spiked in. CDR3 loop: CSARESTDTQYF. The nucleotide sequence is TGCAGTGCTAGGGAGAGCACAGATACGCAGTATTTT.